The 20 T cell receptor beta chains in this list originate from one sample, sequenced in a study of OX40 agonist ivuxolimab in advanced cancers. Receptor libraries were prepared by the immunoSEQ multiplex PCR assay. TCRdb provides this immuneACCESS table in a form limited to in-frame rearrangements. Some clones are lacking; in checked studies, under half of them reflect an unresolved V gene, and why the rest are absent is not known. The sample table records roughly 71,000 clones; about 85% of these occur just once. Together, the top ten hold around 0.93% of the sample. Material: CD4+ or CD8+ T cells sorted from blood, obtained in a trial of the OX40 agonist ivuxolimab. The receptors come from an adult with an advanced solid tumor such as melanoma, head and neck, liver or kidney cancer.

In DNA form, the CDR3 reads TGTGCCAGCAGTGAAATCGGGGCTGGGGCCAACGTCCTGACTTTC. The encoded protein is CASSEIGAGANVLTF. V gene TRBV2 combines with J gene TRBJ2-6; D is perhaps TRBD2 (5 bases). Germline CDR1 is SNHLY and CDR2 is FYNNEI. The CDR3 is 15 amino acids. V lost 2 bases to trimming and J lost 2 bases, with 7 bases between them.

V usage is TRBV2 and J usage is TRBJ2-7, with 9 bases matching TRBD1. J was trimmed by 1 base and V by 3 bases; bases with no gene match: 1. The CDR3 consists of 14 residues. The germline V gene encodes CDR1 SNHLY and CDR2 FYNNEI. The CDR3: CASSDGTGSYEQYF. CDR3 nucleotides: TGTGCCAGCAGTGACGGGACAGGGTCCTACGAGCAGTACTTC.

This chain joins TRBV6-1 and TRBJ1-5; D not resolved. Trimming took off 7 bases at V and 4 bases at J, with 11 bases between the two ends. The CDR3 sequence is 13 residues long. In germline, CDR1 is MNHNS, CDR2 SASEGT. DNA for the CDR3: TGTGCCAGCACCGCGAAAAGGAATCAGCCCCAGCATTTT. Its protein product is CASTAKRNQPQHF.

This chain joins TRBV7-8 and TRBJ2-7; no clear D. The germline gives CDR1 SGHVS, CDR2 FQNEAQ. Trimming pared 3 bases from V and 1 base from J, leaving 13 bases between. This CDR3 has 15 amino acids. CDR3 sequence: CASSFEEDVSYEQYF. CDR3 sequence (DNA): TGTGCCAGCAGCTTTGAGGAAGACGTTTCCTACGAGCAGTACTTC.

The CDR3 region has the DNA TGCGCCAGCAGCTTGGGCCCGTCACAAGAGACCCAGTACTTC. Amino acid sequence: CASSLGPSQETQYF. The chain is built from TRBV5-1 and TRBJ2-5; no firm D call. Trimming stripped 0 bases from V and 2 bases from J, with 8 bases between. Per the germline V gene, CDR1 is SGHRS and CDR2 is YFSETQ. The length of the CDR3 is 14 residues.

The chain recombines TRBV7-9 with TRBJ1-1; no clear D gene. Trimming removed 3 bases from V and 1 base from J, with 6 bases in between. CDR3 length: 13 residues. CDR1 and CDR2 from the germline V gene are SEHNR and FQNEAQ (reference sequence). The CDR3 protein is CASSLAPNTEAFF. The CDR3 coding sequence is TGTGCCAGCAGCTTGGCACCGAACACTGAAGCTTTCTTT.

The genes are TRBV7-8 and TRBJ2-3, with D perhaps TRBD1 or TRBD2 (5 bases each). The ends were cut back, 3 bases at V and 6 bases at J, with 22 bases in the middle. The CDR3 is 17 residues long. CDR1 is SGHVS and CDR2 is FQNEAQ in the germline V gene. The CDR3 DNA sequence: TGTGCCAGCAGCTTCACGGCCCGGGGCTCCACGCGGGATACGCAGTATTTT. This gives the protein CASSFTARGSTRDTQYF.

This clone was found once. CDR3 amino acids: CASSQDLDRGARDTQYF. Here the CDR3 DNA reads TGCGCCAGCAGCCAAGATCTAGACCGGGGGGCGAGAGATACGCAGTATTTT. V gene TRBV4-3 combines with J gene TRBJ2-3; maybe TRBD2 (7 bases). Trimming shortened V by 0 bases and J by 5 bases, and 18 bases separated the two germline ends. Germline CDR1 LGHNA, CDR2 YSLEER. CDR3 length: 17 residues.

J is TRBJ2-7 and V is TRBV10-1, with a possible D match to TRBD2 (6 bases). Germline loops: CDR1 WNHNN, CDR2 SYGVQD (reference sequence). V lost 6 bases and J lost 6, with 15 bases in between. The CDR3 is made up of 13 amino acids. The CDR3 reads CASSLLRGGEQYF. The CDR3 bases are TGCGCCAGCAGCCTACTAAGGGGAGGCGAGCAGTACTTC.

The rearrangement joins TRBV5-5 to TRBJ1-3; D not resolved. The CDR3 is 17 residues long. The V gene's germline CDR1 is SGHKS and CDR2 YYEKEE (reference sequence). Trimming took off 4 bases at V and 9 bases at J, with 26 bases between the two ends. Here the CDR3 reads CASSQDPRQSHGGTIYF. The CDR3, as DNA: TGTGCCAGCAGCCAAGATCCGAGGCAGTCTCATGGAGGCACCATATATTTT.

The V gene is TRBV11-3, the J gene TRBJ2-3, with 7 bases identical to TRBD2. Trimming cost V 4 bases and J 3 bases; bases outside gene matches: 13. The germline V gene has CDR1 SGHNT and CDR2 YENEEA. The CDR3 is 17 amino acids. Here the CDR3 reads CASSSWSGRELTDTQYF. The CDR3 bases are TGTGCCAGCAGCTCCTGGTCGGGGCGGGAGCTTACAGATACGCAGTATTTT.

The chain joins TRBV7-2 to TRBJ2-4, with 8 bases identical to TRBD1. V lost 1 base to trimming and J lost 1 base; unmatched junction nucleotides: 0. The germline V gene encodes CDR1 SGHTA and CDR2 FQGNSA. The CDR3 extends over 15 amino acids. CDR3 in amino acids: CASSLGDRAKNIQYF. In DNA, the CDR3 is TGTGCCAGCAGCTTAGGGGACAGGGCCAAAAACATTCAGTACTTC.

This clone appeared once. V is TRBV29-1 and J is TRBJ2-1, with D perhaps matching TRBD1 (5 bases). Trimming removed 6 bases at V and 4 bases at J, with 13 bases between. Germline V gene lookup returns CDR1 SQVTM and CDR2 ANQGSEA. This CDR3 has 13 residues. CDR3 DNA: TGCAGCGTAGCCAGGGTCCTTTACAATGAGCAGTTCTTC. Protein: CSVARVLYNEQFF.

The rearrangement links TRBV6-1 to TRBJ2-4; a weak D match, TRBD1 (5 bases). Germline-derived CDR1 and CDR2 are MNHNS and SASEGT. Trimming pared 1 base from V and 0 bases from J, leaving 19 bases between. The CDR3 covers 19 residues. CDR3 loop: CASSEVGLGLPEAKNIQYF. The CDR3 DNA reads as TGTGCCAGCAGTGAAGTAGGGTTGGGGCTGCCTGAAGCCAAAAACATTCAGTACTTC.

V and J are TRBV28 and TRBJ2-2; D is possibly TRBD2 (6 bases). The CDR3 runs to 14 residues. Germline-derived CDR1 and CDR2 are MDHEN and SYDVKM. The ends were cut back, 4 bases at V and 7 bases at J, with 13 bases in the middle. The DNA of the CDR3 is TGTGCCAGCAGTTGGGGACTCGACCACGGGGAGCTGTTTTTT. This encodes CASSWGLDHGELFF. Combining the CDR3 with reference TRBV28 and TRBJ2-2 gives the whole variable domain DVKVTQSSRYLVKRTGEKVFLECVQDMDHENMFWYRQDPGLGLRLIYFSYDVKMKEKGDIPEGYSVSREKKERFSLILESASTNQTSMYLCASSWGLDHGELFFGEGSRLTVL.

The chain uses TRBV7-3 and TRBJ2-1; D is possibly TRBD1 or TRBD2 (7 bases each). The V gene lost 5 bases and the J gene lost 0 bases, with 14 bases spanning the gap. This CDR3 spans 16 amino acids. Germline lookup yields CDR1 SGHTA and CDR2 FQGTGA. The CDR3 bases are TGTGCCAGCAGCCCCAGCGGGGACAGCTCCTACAATGAGCAGTTCTTC. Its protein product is CASSPSGDSSYNEQFF.

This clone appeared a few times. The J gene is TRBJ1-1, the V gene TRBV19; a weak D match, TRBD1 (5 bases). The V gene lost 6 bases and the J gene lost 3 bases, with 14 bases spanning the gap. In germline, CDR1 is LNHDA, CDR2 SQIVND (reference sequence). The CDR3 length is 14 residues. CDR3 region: CASRYRRGDTEAFF. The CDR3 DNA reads TGTGCCAGTAGATATCGGAGGGGCGACACTGAAGCTTTCTTT.

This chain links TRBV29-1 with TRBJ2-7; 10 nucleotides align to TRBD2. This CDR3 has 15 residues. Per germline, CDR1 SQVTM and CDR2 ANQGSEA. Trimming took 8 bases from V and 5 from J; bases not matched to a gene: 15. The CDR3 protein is CSPYGASGSNHEQYF. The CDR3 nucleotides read TGCAGCCCTTATGGGGCTAGCGGGAGTAATCACGAGCAGTACTTC.

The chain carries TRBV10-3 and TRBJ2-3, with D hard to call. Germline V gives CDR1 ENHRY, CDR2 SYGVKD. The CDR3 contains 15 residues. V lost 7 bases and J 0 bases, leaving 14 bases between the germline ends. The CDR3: CAITNVAMSTDTQYF. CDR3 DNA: TGTGCCATCACTAACGTGGCAATGAGCACAGATACGCAGTATTTT.

Here the CDR3 reads CASSFDSTRAQYF. Written as DNA, the CDR3 is TGTGCCAGCAGCTTTGACTCGACCAGGGCCCAGTACTTC. The V and J genes are TRBV7-2 and TRBJ2-5; D is possibly TRBD1 (5 bases). V lost 3 bases and J 9 bases, leaving 14 bases between the germline ends. This CDR3 has 13 residues. Per the germline V gene, CDR1 is SGHTA and CDR2 is FQGNSA. The variable domain in full, with the rest retrieved from reference TRBV7-2 and TRBJ2-5, is GAGVSQSPSNKVTEKGKDVELRCDPISGHTALYWYRQSLGQGLEFLIYFQGNSAPDKSGLPSDRFSAERTGGSVSTLTIQRTQQEDSAVYLCASSFDSTRAQYFGPGTRLLVL.